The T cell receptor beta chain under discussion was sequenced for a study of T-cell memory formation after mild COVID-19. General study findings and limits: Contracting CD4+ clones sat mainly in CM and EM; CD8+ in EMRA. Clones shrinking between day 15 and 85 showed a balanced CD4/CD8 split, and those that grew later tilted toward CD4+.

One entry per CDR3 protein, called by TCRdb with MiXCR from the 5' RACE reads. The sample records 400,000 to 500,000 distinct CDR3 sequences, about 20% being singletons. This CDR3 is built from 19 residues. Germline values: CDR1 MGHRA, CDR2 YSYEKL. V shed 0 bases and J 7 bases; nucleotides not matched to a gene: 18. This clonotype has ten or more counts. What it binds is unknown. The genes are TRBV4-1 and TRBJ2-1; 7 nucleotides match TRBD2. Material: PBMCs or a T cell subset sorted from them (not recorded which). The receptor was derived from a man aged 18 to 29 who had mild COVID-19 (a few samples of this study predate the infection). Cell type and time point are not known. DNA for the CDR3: TGCGCCAGCAGCCAAGATTCGGGAGAAAGACTAGCCGGGGGTAATGAGCAGTTCTTC. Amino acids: CASSQDSGERLAGGNEQFF.